This TCR beta chain was sequenced in a study of cytomegalovirus exposure and HLA in healthy donors. Study-wide findings and caveats: Later, TCR association rates were found to vary by HLA locus, highest for DRB1 and lowest for HLA-C. For TCR beta chains, V- and J-gene trimming was later linked to a missense DCLRE1C variant. In vitro work confirmed that a few CMV-associated chains recognize CMV antigens.

Germline V gene lookup returns CDR1 SGHAT and CDR2 FQNNGV. The V and J ends lost 1 base and 4 bases, in that order; junction bases with no gene match: 8. The CDR3 is made up of 16 amino acids. Samples came from healthy bone marrow donors. Remarks on this clone: No antigen is known for it.

13 Jbeta primers and 60 Vbeta primers were used for the PCR. TCRdb keeps only in-frame clones here, not all; method: immunoSEQ multiplex PCR. The sample lists fewer than 150,000 clones; about 75% were seen once. The TCR originated in a man in his fifties or sixties in good health and CMV-seropositive. The sequencing input was PBMCs. V usage is TRBV11-2 and J usage is TRBJ2-3; 7 positions agree with TRBD2. Here the CDR3 reads CASSLGLGGQADTQYF. CDR3 DNA: TGTGCCAGCAGCTTAGGCCTGGGAGGGCAAGCAGATACGCAGTATTTT.